Sequencing of this T cell receptor beta chain was carried out in a study of Graves' ophthalmopathy and Graves' hyperthyroidism. About the study: At initial diagnosis, peripheral blood was obtained, and this preceded any treatment.

CDR1 and CDR2 (germline): MGHDK, SYGVNS. The CDR3 loop spans 17 amino acids. Germline trimming cut 9 bases from V and 6 bases from J; bases unmatched to any gene: 16. Study-level points and caveats: Cross-validated, the 13-signature model showed 87.88%/81.08% sensitivity/specificity, and 80%/75% in the test set. The model predicted progression of ophthalmopathy with a sensitivity of 60% to 71%, and its specificity was about 72%.

As for this clonotype: Its specificity is unknown.

Amplified material comprised TCR beta CDR3 regions derived from RNA transcripts. RT-PCR with HTBI primers came first, then second-round multiplex PCR. TCRdb re-called the multiplex PCR reads with MiXCR, one entry per CDR3 protein. The data contain about 740,000 distinct CDR3 sequences, roughly 40% of them singletons. The receptor was derived from an adult man with Graves' ophthalmopathy. V usage is TRBV25-1 and J usage is TRBJ2-2; 10 bases line up with TRBD1. Input material: peripheral blood. The CDR3 loop is CASSPKPGTGDPGELFF. The DNA for the CDR3 is TGTGCCAGTAGTCCTAAGCCCGGGACAGGGGATCCCGGGGAGCTGTTTTTT.